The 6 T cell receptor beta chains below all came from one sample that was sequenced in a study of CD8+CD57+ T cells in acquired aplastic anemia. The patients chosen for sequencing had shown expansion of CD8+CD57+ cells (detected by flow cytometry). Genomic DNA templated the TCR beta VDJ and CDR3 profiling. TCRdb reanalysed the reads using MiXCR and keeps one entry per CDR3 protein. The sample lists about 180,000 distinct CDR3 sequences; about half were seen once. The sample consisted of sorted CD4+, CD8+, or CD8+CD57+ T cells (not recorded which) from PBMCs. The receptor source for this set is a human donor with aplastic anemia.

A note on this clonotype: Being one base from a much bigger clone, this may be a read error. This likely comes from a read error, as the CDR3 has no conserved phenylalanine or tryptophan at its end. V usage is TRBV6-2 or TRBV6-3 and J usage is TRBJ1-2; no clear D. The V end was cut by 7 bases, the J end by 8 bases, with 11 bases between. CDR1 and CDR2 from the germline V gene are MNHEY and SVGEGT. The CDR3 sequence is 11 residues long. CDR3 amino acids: CASNQGDGYTL. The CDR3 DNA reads TGTGCCAGCAACCAAGGAGACGGCTACACCCTC.

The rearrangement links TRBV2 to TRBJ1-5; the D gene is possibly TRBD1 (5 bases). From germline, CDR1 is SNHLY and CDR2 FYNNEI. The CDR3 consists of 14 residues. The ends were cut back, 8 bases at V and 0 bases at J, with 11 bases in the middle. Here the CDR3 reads CASYDRLSNQPQHF. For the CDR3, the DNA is TGTGCCAGCTATGACAGACTTAGCAATCAGCCCCAGCATTTT.

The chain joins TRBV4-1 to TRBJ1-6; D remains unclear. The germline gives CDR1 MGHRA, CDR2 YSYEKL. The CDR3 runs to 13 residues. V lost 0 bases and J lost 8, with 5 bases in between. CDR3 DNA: TGCGCCAGCAGCCAAGAGGCCTATTCACCCCTCCACTTT. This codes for CASSQEAYSPLHF.

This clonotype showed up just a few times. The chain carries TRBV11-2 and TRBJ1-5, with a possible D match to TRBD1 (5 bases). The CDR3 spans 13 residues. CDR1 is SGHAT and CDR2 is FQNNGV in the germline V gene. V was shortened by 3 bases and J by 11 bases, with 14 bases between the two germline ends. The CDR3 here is CASSLEGPGAQHF. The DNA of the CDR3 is TGTGCCAGCAGCTTGGAGGGCCCGGGGGCCCAGCATTTT.

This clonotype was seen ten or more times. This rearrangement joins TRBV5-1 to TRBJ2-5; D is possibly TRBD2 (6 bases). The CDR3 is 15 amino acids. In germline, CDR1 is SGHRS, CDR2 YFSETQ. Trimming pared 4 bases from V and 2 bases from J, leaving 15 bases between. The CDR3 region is CASSVDYRGQETQYF. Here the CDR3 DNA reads TGCGCCAGCAGCGTGGACTATAGAGGTCAAGAGACCCAGTACTTC.

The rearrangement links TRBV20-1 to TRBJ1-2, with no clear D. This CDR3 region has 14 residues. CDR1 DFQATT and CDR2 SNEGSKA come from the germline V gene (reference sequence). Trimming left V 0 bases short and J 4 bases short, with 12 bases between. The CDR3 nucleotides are TGCAGTGCTAGAGATCTGAGGGAGGCCTATGGCTACACCTTC. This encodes CSARDLREAYGYTF.